This T cell receptor (beta chain) was documented in a study of CD8+CD57+ T cells in acquired aplastic anemia. Study context: Mean DNA quantity obtained from sorted CD4+ and CD8+ cells was 3 to 3.5 ug.

CD8+CD57+ cell expansion, shown by flow cytometry, had occurred in the patients selected for sequencing. All patients were therapy-naive when blood was sampled. Note on this clonotype: The antigen remains unidentified.

Genomic DNA constituted the template upon which TCR beta VDJ and CDR3 profiling was performed. Each CDR3 protein is one row after TCRdb ran MiXCR on the reads. The sample contains a few hundred thousand distinct CDR3 sequences, around a third of which appear only once. Study observations and caveats: Patients shared 25 to 30 CD8+ CDR3 sequences with controls.

The receptor was isolated from a human donor with aplastic anemia. Sequenced sample: sorted CD4+, CD8+, or CD8+CD57+ T cells (not recorded which) from PBMCs.

The CDR3 sequence is CAILDKGTDTQYF. CDR3 nucleotides: TGTGCCATCCTCGACAAAGGCACAGATACGCAGTATTTT. The rearrangement joins TRBV10-3 to TRBJ2-3; D is uncertain. The germline V gene encodes CDR1 ENHRY and CDR2 SYGVKD. The CDR3 is 13 amino acids. Trimming pared 8 bases from V and 1 base from J, leaving 10 bases between.